These T cell receptor beta chains were read from a single sample in a study of human T cells and chemical hapten exposure. In TCRdb, the RACE reads were re-called with MiXCR into one record per CDR3 protein. This sample has some 300,000 distinct CDR3 sequences, with 5.5% found just once. Sequencing used whole blood, obtained in connection with sensitization to the hapten diphenylcyclopropenone (DPC). The receptors stem from a woman under 30 with alopecia areata. Some clones in this sample may be carry-over from other donors' samples. Each CDR3 is given with its conserved first and last residue. A D gene is named only where the DNA matches it firmly. Only part of the rows carry a size: once, few, many, or a class if the clone is expanded.

abundance: few; v_gene: TRBV6-6; d_gene: TRBD1; j_gene: TRBJ2-4; CDR3aa: CASSVTGDGVAKNIQYF; CDR3nt: TGTGCCAGCAGTGTAACAGGGGATGGGGTAGCCAAAAACATTCAGTACTTC
abundance: few; v_gene: TRBV6-2/TRBV6-3; d_gene: NA; j_gene: TRBJ2-7; CDR3aa: CASSDRGGVNEQYF; CDR3nt: TGTGCCAGCAGTGATCGAGGCGGGGTAAACGAGCAGTACTTC
abundance: many; v_gene: TRBV6-5; d_gene: TRBD1; j_gene: TRBJ1-1; CDR3aa: CASSSRTGVEGTEAFF; CDR3nt: TGTGCCAGCAGTTCCAGGACAGGGGTGGAAGGCACTGAAGCTTTCTTT
abundance: many; v_gene: TRBV27; d_gene: NA; j_gene: TRBJ1-1; CDR3aa: CASSLGRLTEAFF; CDR3nt: TGTGCCAGCAGTTTGGGCAGGTTGACTGAAGCTTTCTTT
abundance: NA; v_gene: TRBV15; d_gene: NA; j_gene: TRBJ1-2; CDR3aa: CATSREDSGYGYTF; CDR3nt: TGTGCCACCAGCAGAGAGGACAGCGGCTATGGCTACACCTTC
abundance: many; v_gene: TRBV29-1; d_gene: NA; j_gene: TRBJ2-5; CDR3aa: CSVQDNGETQYF; CDR3nt: TGCAGCGTCCAAGACAACGGAGAGACCCAGTACTTC
abundance: many; v_gene: TRBV6-1; d_gene: NA; j_gene: TRBJ2-1; CDR3aa: CASSGGGSDEQFF; CDR3nt: TGTGCCAGCTCTGGGGGTGGTTCTGATGAGCAGTTCTTC
abundance: many; v_gene: TRBV7-8; d_gene: TRBD1; j_gene: TRBJ1-1; CDR3aa: CASSFGQDYTEAFF; CDR3nt: TGTGCCAGCAGCTTTGGACAGGACTACACTGAAGCTTTCTTT
abundance: few; v_gene: TRBV5-4; d_gene: NA; j_gene: TRBJ2-7; CDR3aa: CASSLWTRDEQYF; CDR3nt: TGTGCCAGCAGCTTGTGGACGAGAGACGAGCAGTACTTC
abundance: few; v_gene: TRBV12-3/TRBV12-4; d_gene: NA; j_gene: TRBJ2-2; CDR3aa: CASSLPGDTGELFF; CDR3nt: TGTGCCAGCAGTTTACCGGGGGATACCGGGGAGCTGTTTTTT
abundance: few; v_gene: TRBV4-1; d_gene: NA; j_gene: TRBJ1-5; CDR3aa: CASSQGPGRQPQHF; CDR3nt: TGCGCCAGCAGCCAAGGACCCGGGCGTCAGCCCCAGCATTTT
abundance: NA; v_gene: TRBV7-2; d_gene: NA; j_gene: TRBJ2-5; CDR3aa: CASSASGSQETQYF; CDR3nt: TGTGCCAGCAGCGCGAGCGGGTCCCAAGAGACCCAGTACTTC
abundance: few; v_gene: TRBV12-3/TRBV12-4; d_gene: NA; j_gene: TRBJ1-1; CDR3aa: CASRALRGTEAFF; CDR3nt: TGTGCCAGCAGGGCTTTGAGGGGCACTGAAGCTTTCTTT
abundance: NA; v_gene: TRBV9; d_gene: TRBD1; j_gene: TRBJ1-2; CDR3aa: CASSEWTGVNGYTF; CDR3nt: TGTGCCAGCAGCGAGTGGACAGGGGTAAACGGCTACACCTTC
abundance: many; v_gene: TRBV29-1; d_gene: NA; j_gene: TRBJ2-3; CDR3aa: CSARLGADTQYF; CDR3nt: TGCAGCGCCCGATTAGGGGCAGATACGCAGTATTTT
abundance: many; v_gene: TRBV3-1; d_gene: NA; j_gene: TRBJ1-5; CDR3aa: CASSQGRYQPQHF; CDR3nt: TGTGCCAGCAGCCAGGGAAGGTATCAGCCCCAGCATTTT
abundance: many; v_gene: TRBV10-3; d_gene: NA; j_gene: TRBJ1-1; CDR3aa: CAISEGPTEAFF; CDR3nt: TGTGCCATCAGTGAGGGCCCGACAGAAGCTTTCTTT
abundance: many; v_gene: TRBV5-1; d_gene: NA; j_gene: TRBJ1-5; CDR3aa: CASSLLGNQPQHF; CDR3nt: TGCGCCAGCAGCTTATTGGGTAACCAGCCCCAGCATTTT
abundance: NA; v_gene: TRBV7-9; d_gene: TRBD2; j_gene: TRBJ2-3; CDR3aa: CASSLGSTSGATDTQYF; CDR3nt: TGTGCCAGCAGCTTAGGTTCGACTAGCGGGGCCACAGATACGCAGTATTTT
abundance: NA; v_gene: TRBV6-2/TRBV6-3; d_gene: NA; j_gene: TRBJ2-4; CDR3aa: CASSPRGSPLAKNIQYF; CDR3nt: TGTGCCAGCAGTCCCCGCGGATCACCCCTGGCCAAAAACATTCAGTACTTC
abundance: many; v_gene: TRBV4-3; d_gene: NA; j_gene: TRBJ2-3; CDR3aa: CASSQNRRADTQYF; CDR3nt: TGCGCCAGCAGCCAAAATAGAAGGGCAGATACGCAGTATTTT
abundance: few; v_gene: TRBV12-3/TRBV12-4; d_gene: NA; j_gene: TRBJ2-1; CDR3aa: CASRLGTGGGFPYNEQFF; CDR3nt: TGTGCCAGCAGACTTGGGACCGGAGGGGGTTTCCCCTACAATGAGCAGTTCTTC
abundance: many; v_gene: TRBV7-9; d_gene: NA; j_gene: TRBJ2-3; CDR3aa: CASSLHADTQYF; CDR3nt: TGTGCCAGCAGCCTACACGCAGATACGCAGTATTTT
abundance: NA; v_gene: TRBV6-5; d_gene: TRBD1; j_gene: TRBJ1-1; CDR3aa: CASSKGQGGTEAFF; CDR3nt: TGTGCCAGCAGTAAAGGACAGGGGGGCACTGAAGCTTTCTTT
abundance: many; v_gene: TRBV6-2/TRBV6-3; d_gene: TRBD2; j_gene: TRBJ2-5; CDR3aa: CASSYPLAGLQETQYF; CDR3nt: TGTGCCAGCAGTTACCCACTAGCGGGGCTCCAAGAGACCCAGTACTTC
abundance: many; v_gene: TRBV7-8; d_gene: NA; j_gene: TRBJ1-5; CDR3aa: CASSADLNQPQHF; CDR3nt: TGTGCCAGCAGCGCAGATCTCAATCAGCCCCAGCATTTT
abundance: NA; v_gene: TRBV7-9; d_gene: TRBD1; j_gene: TRBJ1-1; CDR3aa: CASSSRQGDTEAFF; CDR3nt: TGTGCCAGCAGCTCACGACAGGGTGACACTGAAGCTTTCTTT
abundance: NA; v_gene: TRBV6-2/TRBV6-3; d_gene: NA; j_gene: TRBJ1-2; CDR3aa: CASSPSNGYTF; CDR3nt: TGTGCCAGCAGCCCCTCCAACGGCTACACCTTC
abundance: many; v_gene: TRBV21-1; d_gene: NA; j_gene: TRBJ1-6; CDR3aa: CASSPSTGAEAPLHF; CDR3nt: TGTGCCAGCAGTCCCTCGACAGGGGCAGAAGCACCCCTCCACTTT
abundance: many; v_gene: TRBV6-5; d_gene: NA; j_gene: TRBJ1-1; CDR3aa: CASRQGHPNTEAFF; CDR3nt: TGTGCCAGCAGGCAGGGACACCCGAACACTGAAGCTTTCTTT